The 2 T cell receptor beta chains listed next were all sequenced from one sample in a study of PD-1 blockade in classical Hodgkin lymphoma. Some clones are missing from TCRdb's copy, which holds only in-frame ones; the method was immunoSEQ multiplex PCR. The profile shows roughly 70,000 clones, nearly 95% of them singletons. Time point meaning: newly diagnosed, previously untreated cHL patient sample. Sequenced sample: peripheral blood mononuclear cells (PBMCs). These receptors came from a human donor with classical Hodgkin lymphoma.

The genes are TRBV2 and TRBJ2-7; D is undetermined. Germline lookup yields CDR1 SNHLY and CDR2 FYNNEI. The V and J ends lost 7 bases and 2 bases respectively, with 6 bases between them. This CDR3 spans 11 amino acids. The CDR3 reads CASTLTYEQYF. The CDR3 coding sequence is TGTGCCAGCACCCTGACCTACGAGCAGTACTTC.

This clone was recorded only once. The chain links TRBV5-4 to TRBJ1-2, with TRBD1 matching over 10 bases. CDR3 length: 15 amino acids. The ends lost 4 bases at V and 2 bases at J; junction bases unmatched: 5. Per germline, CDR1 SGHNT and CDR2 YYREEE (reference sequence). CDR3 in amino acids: CASSPGTGVNYGYTF. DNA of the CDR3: TGTGCCAGCAGCCCCGGGACAGGGGTAAACTATGGCTACACCTTC.